Listed below are T cell receptor beta chains from one sample, sequenced in a study of T-cell memory formation after mild COVID-19. TCRdb reanalysed the 5' RACE reads using MiXCR and keeps one entry per CDR3 protein. The profile shows roughly 480,000 distinct CDR3 sequences, about 23% of them singletons. The sequenced material came from PBMCs or a T cell subset sorted from them (not recorded which). All receptors come from an adult woman who had mild COVID-19 (a few samples of this study predate the infection). Cell type and time point are not known. Each CDR3 is given with its conserved first and last residue. The D gene is left open where the match is weak. Clone size is shown for a subset of rows, as once, few, many or a class of expanded clone.

DNA: TGTGCCAGCAGACTAGGCGACAGGACAACGGGAAACACCATATATTTT; CDR3: CASRLGDRTTGNTIYF; size: NA; D: NA; J: TRBJ1-3; V: TRBV6-5
DNA: TGTGCCACCAGTGATTTCCGCCTATCTAGCGGCGATGAGCAGTTCTTC; CDR3: CATSDFRLSSGDEQFF; size: NA; D: TRBD2; J: TRBJ2-1; V: TRBV24-1
DNA: TGCGCCAGCAGCTTGGAACAGAAGAACACTGAAGCTTTCTTT; CDR3: CASSLEQKNTEAFF; size: many; D: NA; J: TRBJ1-1; V: TRBV5-1
DNA: TGTGCCAGCAGGGTTAATTCACCCCTCCACTTT; CDR3: CASRVNSPLHF; size: few; D: NA; J: TRBJ1-6; V: TRBV7-9
DNA: TGTGCCAGCAGTTACCGTAGCCAGGCGAACTATGGCTACACCTTC; CDR3: CASSYRSQANYGYTF; size: few; D: NA; J: TRBJ1-2; V: TRBV6-2/TRBV6-3
DNA: TGTGCCACCAGCAGAGATCGGCGCCCCGGGAACTATGGCTACACCTTC; CDR3: CATSRDRRPGNYGYTF; size: NA; D: NA; J: TRBJ1-2; V: TRBV15
DNA: TGTGCCAGCAGCTCGGGACTGAGCTCTGGAAACACCATATATTTT; CDR3: CASSSGLSSGNTIYF; size: few; D: NA; J: TRBJ1-3; V: TRBV9
DNA: TGCAGTGCCCTCGGACTAGCGGGGGGGCCTTACAATGAGCAGTTCTTC; CDR3: CSALGLAGGPYNEQFF; size: NA; D: TRBD2; J: TRBJ2-1; V: TRBV20-1
DNA: TGTGCCAGCAGCTTTAGGAGGCGGACAGGGGGCTTGAATGAGCAGTTCTTC; CDR3: CASSFRRRTGGLNEQFF; size: NA; D: TRBD1; J: TRBJ2-1; V: TRBV7-8
DNA: TGTGCCAGCAGCTCCCTACCGGGACCGGCAGAGACCCAGTACTTC; CDR3: CASSSLPGPAETQYF; size: few; D: NA; J: TRBJ2-5; V: TRBV7-9
DNA: TGTGCCACCAGCAGAGAAGTCCTGACAGGAGATAACACCGGGGAGCTGTTTTTT; CDR3: CATSREVLTGDNTGELFF; size: few; D: NA; J: TRBJ2-2; V: TRBV15
DNA: TGTGCCAGCAGTTACGCGGGGAGAGGGGAGACCCAGTACTTC; CDR3: CASSYAGRGETQYF; size: many; D: NA; J: TRBJ2-5; V: TRBV6-5
DNA: TGTGCCAGCAGCACGACAGGGGGCGCCCAGTATGGCTACACCTTC; CDR3: CASSTTGGAQYGYTF; size: NA; D: TRBD1; J: TRBJ1-2; V: TRBV5-5
DNA: TGTGCCAGCAGTGCTGGGGCGGTGCTCTCCTACGAGCAGTACTTC; CDR3: CASSAGAVLSYEQYF; size: many; D: NA; J: TRBJ2-7; V: TRBV12-3/TRBV12-4
DNA: TGTGCCATTGCGGGGGTGGGATACAATGAGCAGTTCTTC; CDR3: CAIAGVGYNEQFF; size: few; D: TRBD2; J: TRBJ2-1; V: TRBV7-9
DNA: TGTGCCAGCAGTTCGACTAGCGGGAGTTTTTACGAGCAGTACTTC; CDR3: CASSSTSGSFYEQYF; size: few; D: TRBD2; J: TRBJ2-7; V: TRBV12-3/TRBV12-4
DNA: TGTGCCAGCAGCCTCCATCAGGACAGGGGGGAAGAGCAGTACTTC; CDR3: CASSLHQDRGEEQYF; size: NA; D: TRBD1; J: TRBJ2-7; V: TRBV3-1
DNA: TGCAGTGCTCCTAGCGGGGGATACACAGATACGCAGTATTTT; CDR3: CSAPSGGYTDTQYF; size: NA; D: TRBD2; J: TRBJ2-3; V: TRBV20-1
DNA: TGCGCCAGCAGCTCAGTATACCCGGCCGAGCAGTACTTC; CDR3: CASSSVYPAEQYF; size: NA; D: NA; J: TRBJ2-7; V: TRBV5-1
DNA: TGCGCCAGCAGCCAAGAATCGACGTCTAACTATGGCTACACCTTC; CDR3: CASSQESTSNYGYTF; size: NA; D: NA; J: TRBJ1-2; V: TRBV4-1
DNA: TGTGCCATCGGGACGGGGAGGACTGAAGCTTTCTTT; CDR3: CAIGTGRTEAFF; size: NA; D: NA; J: TRBJ1-1; V: TRBV10-3
DNA: TGTGCCAGCAGCTTTCGGCAGGGGGAATTCTACGAGCAGTACTTC; CDR3: CASSFRQGEFYEQYF; size: few; D: TRBD1; J: TRBJ2-7; V: TRBV7-7
DNA: TGTGCCAGCAGCTTAACTACCGGGCCCGGGCATGGCTACACCTTC; CDR3: CASSLTTGPGHGYTF; size: many; D: NA; J: TRBJ1-2; V: TRBV7-3
DNA: TGTGCCAGCAGTTACCAGAGTTACAATGAGCAGTTCTTC; CDR3: CASSYQSYNEQFF; size: few; D: NA; J: TRBJ2-1; V: TRBV6-2/TRBV6-3